The source of this T cell receptor (beta chain) is a study of blood T cell repertoires in COVID-19. Study details: Material from acute and convalescent COVID-19 was sourced from the United States, Italy and Spain. T cells, B-cell-depleted T cells, or PBMCs supplied cDNA or gDNA.

Authors' methods: The assay estimated nucleated cells by amplifying reference gene primers. Sequencing was performed with immunoSEQ multiplex PCR; in TCRdb, only in-frame clones are kept and a portion is missing. V and J calls plus clone size are reproduced from that table; the DNA served to infer D and trimming. Here the sample spans 100,000 to 150,000 clones, 65% to 90% being singletons. Germline V gives CDR1 SGHVS, CDR2 FQNEAQ. J was trimmed by 5 bases and V by 2 bases; bases with no gene match: 7. CDR3 length: 15 amino acids. The genes are TRBV7-8 and TRBJ1-2; 8 bases map to TRBD1. This receptor was obtained from a man older than 75 with active or convalescent COVID-19. The sequenced material came from peripheral blood. CDR3 amino acids: CASSLTDRVNYGYTF. For the CDR3, the DNA is TGTGCCAGCAGCTTAACGGACAGGGTGAATTATGGCTACACCTTC. The variable domain in full, completed from reference TRBV7-8 and TRBJ1-2, reads GAGVSQSPRYKVAKRGQDVALRCDPISGHVSLFWYQQALGQGPEFLTYFQNEAQLDKSGLPSDRFFAERPEGSVSTLKIQRTQQEDSAVYLCASSLTDRVNYGYTFGSGTRLTVV.